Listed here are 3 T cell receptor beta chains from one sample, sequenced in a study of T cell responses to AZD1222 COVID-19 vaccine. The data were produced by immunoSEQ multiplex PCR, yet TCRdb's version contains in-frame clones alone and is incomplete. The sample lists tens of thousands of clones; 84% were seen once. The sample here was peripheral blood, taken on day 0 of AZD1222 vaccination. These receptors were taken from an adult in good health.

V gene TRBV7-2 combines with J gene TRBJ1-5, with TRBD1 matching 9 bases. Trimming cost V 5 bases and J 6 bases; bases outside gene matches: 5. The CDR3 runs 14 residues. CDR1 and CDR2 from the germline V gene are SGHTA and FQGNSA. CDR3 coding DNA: TGTGCCAGCAGCGGGGACAGGGTGACTCAGCCCCAGCATTTT. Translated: CASSGDRVTQPQHF. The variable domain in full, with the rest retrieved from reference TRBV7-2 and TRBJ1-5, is GAGVSQSPSNKVTEKGKDVELRCDPISGHTALYWYRQSLGQGLEFLIYFQGNSAPDKSGLPSDRFSAERTGGSVSTLTIQRTQQEDSAVYLCASSGDRVTQPQHFGDGTRLSIL.

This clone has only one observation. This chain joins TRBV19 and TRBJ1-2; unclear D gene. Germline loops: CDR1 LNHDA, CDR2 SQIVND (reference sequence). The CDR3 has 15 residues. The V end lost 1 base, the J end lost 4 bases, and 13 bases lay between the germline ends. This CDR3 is CASSIGNQRTYGYTF. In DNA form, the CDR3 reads TGTGCCAGTAGTATAGGAAACCAGAGGACCTATGGCTACACCTTC. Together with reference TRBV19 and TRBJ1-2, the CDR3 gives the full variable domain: DGGITQSPKYLFRKEGQNVTLSCEQNLNHDAMYWYRQDPGQGLRLIYYSQIVNDFQKGDIAEGYSVSREKKESFPLTVTSAQKNPTAFYLCASSIGNQRTYGYTFGSGTRLTVV.

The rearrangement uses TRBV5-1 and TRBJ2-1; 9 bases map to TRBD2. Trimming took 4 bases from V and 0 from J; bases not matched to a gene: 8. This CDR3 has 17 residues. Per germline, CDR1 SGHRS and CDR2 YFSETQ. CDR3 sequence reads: CASSRGPSGDSYNEQFF. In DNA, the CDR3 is TGCGCCAGCAGCCGAGGGCCTAGCGGGGACTCCTACAATGAGCAGTTCTTC. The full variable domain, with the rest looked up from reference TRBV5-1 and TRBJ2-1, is KAGVTQTPRYLIKTRGQQVTLSCSPISGHRSVSWYQQTPGQGLQFLFEYFSETQRNKGNFPGRFSGRQFSNSRSEMNVSTLELGDSALYLCASSRGPSGDSYNEQFFGPGTRLTVL.